Sequencing of this TCR beta chain was carried out in a study of T cell clusters in autoimmune cytopenias. The overall study: The median distinct TRB clonotype count was a few thousand per sample, from a median roughly 50,000 reads.

Germline loops: CDR1 SQVTM, CDR2 ANQGSEA. This CDR3 region has 15 residues. By frequency, this clonotype is medium-sized. As yet, its antigen is unknown. TRB rearrangements were amplified by touch-down multiplex PCR with mixed TRB-A/B primers. TCRdb reprocessed the multiplex PCR reads, with one entry per CDR3 protein and no DNA. This sample's clone table lists 8,200 or so distinct CDR3 sequences. TRB amplification used 250 ng of peripheral blood genomic DNA. Points from the study as a whole: TRB repertoire shifts in secondary cytopenia and chronic lymphocytic leukemia mostly reflected lymphoma, not autoimmunity. The cluster-lack signature was not seen for secondary cytopenia versus chronic lymphocytic leukemia.

The receptor was derived from a human donor with an autoimmune cytopenia or autoimmune hepatitis (not recorded which). This rearrangement joins TRBV29-1 to TRBJ1-2; the TCRdb call, TRBD1, lacks DNA for checking. The sequenced material came from peripheral blood. This CDR3 reads CSVERRAGGPYGYTF.